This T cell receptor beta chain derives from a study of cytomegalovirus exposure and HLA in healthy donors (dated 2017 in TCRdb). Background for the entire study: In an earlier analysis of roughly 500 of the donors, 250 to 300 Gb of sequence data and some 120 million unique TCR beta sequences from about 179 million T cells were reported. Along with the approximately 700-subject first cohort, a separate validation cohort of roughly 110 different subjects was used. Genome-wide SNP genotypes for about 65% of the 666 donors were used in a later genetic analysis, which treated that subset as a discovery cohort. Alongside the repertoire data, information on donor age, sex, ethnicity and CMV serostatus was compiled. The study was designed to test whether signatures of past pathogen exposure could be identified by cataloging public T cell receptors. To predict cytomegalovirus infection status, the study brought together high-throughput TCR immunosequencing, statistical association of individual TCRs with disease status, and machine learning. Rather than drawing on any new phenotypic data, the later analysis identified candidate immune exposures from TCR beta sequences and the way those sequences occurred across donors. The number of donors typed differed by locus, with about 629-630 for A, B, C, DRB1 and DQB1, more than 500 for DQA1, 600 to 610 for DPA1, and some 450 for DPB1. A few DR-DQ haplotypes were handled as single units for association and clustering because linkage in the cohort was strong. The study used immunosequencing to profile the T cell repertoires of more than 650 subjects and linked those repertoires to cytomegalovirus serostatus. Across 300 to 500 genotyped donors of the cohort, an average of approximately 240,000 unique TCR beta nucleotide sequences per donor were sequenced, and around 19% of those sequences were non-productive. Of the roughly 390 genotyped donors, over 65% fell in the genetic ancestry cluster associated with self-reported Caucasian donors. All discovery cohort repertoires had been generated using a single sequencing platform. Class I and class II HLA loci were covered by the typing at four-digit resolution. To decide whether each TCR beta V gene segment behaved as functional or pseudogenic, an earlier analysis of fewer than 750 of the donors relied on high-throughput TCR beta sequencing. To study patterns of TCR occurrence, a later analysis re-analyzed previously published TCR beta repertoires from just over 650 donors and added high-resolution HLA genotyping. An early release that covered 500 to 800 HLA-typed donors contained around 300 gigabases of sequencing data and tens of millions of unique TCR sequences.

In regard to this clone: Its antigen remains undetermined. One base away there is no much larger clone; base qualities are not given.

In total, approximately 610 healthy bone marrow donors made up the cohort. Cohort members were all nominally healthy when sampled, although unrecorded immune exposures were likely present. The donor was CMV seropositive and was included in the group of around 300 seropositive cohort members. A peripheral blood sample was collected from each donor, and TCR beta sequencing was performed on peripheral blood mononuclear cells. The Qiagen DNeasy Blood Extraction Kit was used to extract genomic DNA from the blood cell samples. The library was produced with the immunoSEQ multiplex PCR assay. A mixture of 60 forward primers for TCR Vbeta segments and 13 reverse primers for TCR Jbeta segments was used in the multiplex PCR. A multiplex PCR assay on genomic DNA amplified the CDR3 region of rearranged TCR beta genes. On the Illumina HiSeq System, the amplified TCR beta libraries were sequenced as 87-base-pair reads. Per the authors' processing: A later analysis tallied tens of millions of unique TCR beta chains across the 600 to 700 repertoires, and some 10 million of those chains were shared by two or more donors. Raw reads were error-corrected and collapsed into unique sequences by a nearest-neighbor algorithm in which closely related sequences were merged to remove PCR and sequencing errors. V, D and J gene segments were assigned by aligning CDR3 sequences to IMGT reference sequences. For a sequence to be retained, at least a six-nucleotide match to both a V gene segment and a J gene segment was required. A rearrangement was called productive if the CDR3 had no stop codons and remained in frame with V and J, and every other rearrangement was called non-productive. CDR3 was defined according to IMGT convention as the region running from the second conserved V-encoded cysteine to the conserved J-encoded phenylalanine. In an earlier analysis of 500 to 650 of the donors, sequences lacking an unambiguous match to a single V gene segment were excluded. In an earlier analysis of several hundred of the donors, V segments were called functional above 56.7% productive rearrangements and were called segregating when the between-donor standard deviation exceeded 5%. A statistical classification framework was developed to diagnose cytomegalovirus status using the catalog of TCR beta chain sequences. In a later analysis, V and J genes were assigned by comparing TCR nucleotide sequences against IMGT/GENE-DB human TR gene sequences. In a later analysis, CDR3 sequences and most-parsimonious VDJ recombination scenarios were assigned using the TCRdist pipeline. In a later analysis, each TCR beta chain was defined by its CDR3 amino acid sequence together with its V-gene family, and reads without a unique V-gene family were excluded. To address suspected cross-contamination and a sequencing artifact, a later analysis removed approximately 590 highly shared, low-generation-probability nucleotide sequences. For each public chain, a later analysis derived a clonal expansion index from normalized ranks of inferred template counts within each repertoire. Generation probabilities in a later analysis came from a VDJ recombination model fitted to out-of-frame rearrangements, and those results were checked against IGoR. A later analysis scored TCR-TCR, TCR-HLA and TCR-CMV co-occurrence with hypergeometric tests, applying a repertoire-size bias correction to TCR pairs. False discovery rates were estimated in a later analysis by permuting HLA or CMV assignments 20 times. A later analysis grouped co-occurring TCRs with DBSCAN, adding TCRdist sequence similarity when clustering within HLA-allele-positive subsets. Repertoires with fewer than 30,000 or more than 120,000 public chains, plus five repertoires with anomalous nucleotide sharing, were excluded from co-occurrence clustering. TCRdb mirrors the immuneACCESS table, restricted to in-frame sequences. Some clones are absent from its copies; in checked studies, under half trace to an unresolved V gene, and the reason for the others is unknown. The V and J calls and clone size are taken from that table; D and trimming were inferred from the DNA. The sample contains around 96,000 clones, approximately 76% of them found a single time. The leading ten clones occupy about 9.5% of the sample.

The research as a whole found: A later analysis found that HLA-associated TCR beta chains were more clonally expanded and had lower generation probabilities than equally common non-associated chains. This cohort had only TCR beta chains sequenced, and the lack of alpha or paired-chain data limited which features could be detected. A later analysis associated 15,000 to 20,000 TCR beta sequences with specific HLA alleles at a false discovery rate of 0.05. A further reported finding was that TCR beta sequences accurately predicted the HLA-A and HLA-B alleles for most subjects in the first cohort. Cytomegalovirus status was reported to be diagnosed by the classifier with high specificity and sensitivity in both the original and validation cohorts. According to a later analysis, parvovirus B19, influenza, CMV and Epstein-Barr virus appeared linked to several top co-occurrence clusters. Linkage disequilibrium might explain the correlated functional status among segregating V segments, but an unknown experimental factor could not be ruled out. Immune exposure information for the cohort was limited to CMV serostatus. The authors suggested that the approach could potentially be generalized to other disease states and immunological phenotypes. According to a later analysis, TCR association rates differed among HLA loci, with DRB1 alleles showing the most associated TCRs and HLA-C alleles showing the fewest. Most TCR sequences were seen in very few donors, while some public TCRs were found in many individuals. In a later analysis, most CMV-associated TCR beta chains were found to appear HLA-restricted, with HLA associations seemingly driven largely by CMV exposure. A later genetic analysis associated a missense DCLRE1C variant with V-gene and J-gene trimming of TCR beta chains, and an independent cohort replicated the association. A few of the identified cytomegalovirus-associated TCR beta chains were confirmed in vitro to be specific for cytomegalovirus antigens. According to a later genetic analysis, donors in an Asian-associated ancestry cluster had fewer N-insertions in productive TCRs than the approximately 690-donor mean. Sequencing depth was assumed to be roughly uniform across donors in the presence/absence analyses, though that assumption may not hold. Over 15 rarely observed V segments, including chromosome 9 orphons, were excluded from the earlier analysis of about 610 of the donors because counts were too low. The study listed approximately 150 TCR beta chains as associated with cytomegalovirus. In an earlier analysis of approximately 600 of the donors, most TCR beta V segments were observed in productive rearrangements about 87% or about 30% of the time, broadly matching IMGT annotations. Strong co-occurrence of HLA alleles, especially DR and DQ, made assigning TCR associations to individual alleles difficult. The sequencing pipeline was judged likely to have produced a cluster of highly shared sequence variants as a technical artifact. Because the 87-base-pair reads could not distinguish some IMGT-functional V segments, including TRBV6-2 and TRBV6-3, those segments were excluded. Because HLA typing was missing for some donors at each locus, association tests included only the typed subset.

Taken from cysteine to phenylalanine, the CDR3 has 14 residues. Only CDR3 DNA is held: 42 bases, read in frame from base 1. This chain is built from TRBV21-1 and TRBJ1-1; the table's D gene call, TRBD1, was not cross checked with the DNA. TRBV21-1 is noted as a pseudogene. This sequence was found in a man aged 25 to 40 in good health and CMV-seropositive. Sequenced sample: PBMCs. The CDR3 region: CASSRTGYFTEAFF. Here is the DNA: TGTGCCAGCAGTAGGACAGGGTACTTCACTGAAGCTTTCTTT.